This entry lists 15 T cell receptor beta chains sequenced from one sample in a study of blood T cell repertoires in COVID-19. The repertoire was sequenced with immunoSEQ multiplex PCR; TCRdb's copy has only in-frame clones and lacks some. The table includes fewer than 250,000 clones, around 87% detected once. The sequenced material came from PBMCs or T cells enriched from blood (not recorded which). These receptor sequences come from a man aged 25 to 40 in a cohort exposed to, infected with or recovered from COVID-19 (not recorded which).

Regarding this clone: Other DNA sequences in the same sample also yield this CDR3. V usage is TRBV28 and J usage is TRBJ2-3, with D possibly matching TRBD2 (6 bases). V dropped 2 bases and J dropped 0 bases, with 9 bases sitting between them. The CDR3 runs 15 residues. The germline V gene has CDR1 MDHEN and CDR2 SYDVKM. CDR3 DNA sequence: TGTGCCAGCAGTTTAGCAGGGACTAGCACAGATACGCAGTATTTT. Amino acids: CASSLAGTSTDTQYF.

This chain links TRBV5-1 with TRBJ2-3, with 7 bases lining up with TRBD2. CDR3 length: 15 residues. V dropped 0 bases and J dropped 3; count of bases not matched to a gene: 4. The V gene's germline CDR1 is SGHRS and CDR2 YFSETQ. The CDR3 is CASSLGVSGTDTQYF. The CDR3 DNA reads as TGCGCCAGCAGCTTGGGGGTTAGCGGGACAGATACGCAGTATTTT.

The CDR3, as DNA: TGTGCCAGCAGTTACGGCGGCAATGCGGAGACCCAGTACTTC. This encodes CASSYGGNAETQYF. The chain joins TRBV6-5 to TRBJ2-5, with no clear D. This CDR3 has 14 amino acids. The V end was cut by 2 bases, the J end by 5 bases, with 12 bases between. Germline CDR1 and CDR2: MNHEY and SVGAGI.

The rearrangement joins TRBV7-9 to TRBJ1-2; 7 bases map to TRBD1. V shed 4 bases, J shed 6 bases, and the junction held 14 bases outside the gene matches. The length of the CDR3 is 16 residues. Germline lookup yields CDR1 SEHNR and CDR2 FQNEAQ (reference sequence). CDR3 sequence reads: CASSWDRYPYLNGYTF. DNA of the CDR3: TGTGCCAGCAGCTGGGACAGATACCCTTACCTCAATGGCTACACCTTC.

V usage is TRBV7-9 and J usage is TRBJ2-2; D perhaps matches TRBD2 (6 bases). This CDR3 region has 19 residues. The V end lost 5 bases, the J end lost 2 bases, and 24 bases lay between the germline ends. Germline CDR1 and CDR2: SEHNR and FQNEAQ (reference sequence). The DNA for the CDR3 is TGTGCCAGCAGCCAACGAAAACCGGCGGGACTCACCAACACCGGGGAGCTGTTTTTT. Amino acid sequence: CASSQRKPAGLTNTGELFF.

The table lists this clone with a few counts. The chain couples TRBV5-4 to TRBJ1-1; a possible D gene is TRBD1 (6 bases). Trimming removed 3 bases from V and 0 bases from J, with 15 bases in between. Germline CDR1 reads SGHNT; CDR2 reads YYREEE (reference sequence). The CDR3 has 16 residues. The CDR3 spells CASSSRGGGMNTEAFF. DNA of the CDR3: TGTGCCAGCAGCTCCCGGGGAGGGGGGATGAACACTGAAGCTTTCTTT.

V usage is TRBV15 and J usage is TRBJ2-1; D is possibly TRBD2 (6 bases). Germline CDR1 LNHNV, CDR2 YYDKDF (reference sequence). Trimming cost V 5 bases and J 8 bases, with 28 bases left between them. This CDR3 is built from 18 residues. As DNA, the CDR3 is TGTGCCACCAGCGGCAACTCACGTCAGCTAGCGCTAGGCGATGAGCAGTTCTTC. Its translation: CATSGNSRQLALGDEQFF.

This clone was seen a single time. The chain joins TRBV27 to TRBJ2-7, with unresolved D. Trimming removed 3 bases from V and 0 bases from J, with 15 bases in between. The CDR3 consists of 16 residues. Germline V gene sequence: CDR1 MNHEY, CDR2 SMNVEV (reference sequence). The CDR3 loop is CASSFIRGETSYEQYF. CDR3 coding DNA: TGTGCCAGCAGTTTTATTAGAGGCGAAACCTCCTACGAGCAGTACTTC.

The chain links TRBV7-9 to TRBJ2-7, with a weak D call TRBD1 (8 bases). There are 14 residues in the CDR3. Germline CDR1 SEHNR, CDR2 FQNEAQ (reference sequence). Deletions cut 4 bases from V and 5 bases from J, with 15 bases between. CDR3 nucleotides: TGTGCCAGCAGCTCTCGGGAGGACAGGGACGAGCAGTACTTC. Its translation is CASSSREDRDEQYF.

The chain is built from TRBV28 and TRBJ1-4, with TRBD1 as a possible D gene (5 bases). Germline CDR1 and CDR2: MDHEN and SYDVKM. This CDR3 has 14 amino acids. V lost 10 bases and J 5 bases, leaving 17 bases between the germline ends. The CDR3 loop reads CATRPGGANEKLFF. CDR3 DNA: TGTGCCACGAGGCCTGGAGGGGCGAATGAAAAACTGTTTTTT. The variable domain in full, completed from reference TRBV28 and TRBJ1-4, reads DVKVTQSSRYLVKRTGEKVFLECVQDMDHENMFWYRQDPGLGLRLIYFSYDVKMKEKGDIPEGYSVSREKKERFSLILESASTNQTSMYLCATRPGGANEKLFFGSGTQLSVL.

J is TRBJ2-2 and V is TRBV4-2; TRBD2 aligns across 8 bases. Per the germline V gene, CDR1 is LGHNA and CDR2 is YNFKEQ. The CDR3 covers 16 residues. V shed 4 bases, J shed 5 bases, and the junction held 9 bases outside the gene matches. CDR3: CASSRESGSRTGELFF. The CDR3 coding sequence is TGTGCCAGCAGCCGTGAAAGCGGGAGTCGTACCGGGGAGCTGTTTTTT.

This chain connects TRBV4-1 to TRBJ1-2; 7 positions agree with TRBD1. Unmatched junction bases numbered 2, after V lost 3 bases and J lost 4 bases. The CDR3 is 13 amino acids. Germline V gene sequence: CDR1 MGHRA, CDR2 YSYEKL. The CDR3 region is CASSQRDSYGYTF. DNA for the CDR3: TGCGCCAGCAGCCAGCGGGACAGCTATGGCTACACCTTC.

This chain links TRBV7-9 with TRBJ1-1, with TRBD1 identical over 10 bases. The CDR3 runs to 16 residues. With 4 bases clipped from V and 5 bases from J, the junction kept 10 bases outside the gene matches. Germline V gene lookup returns CDR1 SEHNR and CDR2 FQNEAQ (reference sequence). The CDR3 sequence is CASSSEGTGAWTEAFF. The CDR3 nucleotides are TGTGCCAGCAGCTCCGAAGGGACAGGGGCATGGACTGAAGCTTTCTTT.

CDR3 nucleotides: TGTGCCAGCAGCTCCGACAGTAGCGGGGGGAAGACCCAGTACTTC. It is translated as CASSSDSSGGKTQYF. This chain connects TRBV7-2 to TRBJ2-5, with TRBD2 matching 10 bases. Germline loops: CDR1 SGHTA, CDR2 FQGNSA. The trim removed 4 bases at V and 6 bases at J, leaving 8 bases unmatched. This CDR3 has 15 amino acids.

The chain combines TRBV6-5 with TRBJ2-3; D perhaps matches TRBD1 (5 bases). V dropped 2 bases and J dropped 10 bases, with 10 bases sitting between them. CDR3 length equals 12 residues. Germline V CDR1 and CDR2: MNHEY, SVGAGI. CDR3 sequence reads: CASSYEGEAQYF. CDR3 sequence (DNA): TGTGCCAGCAGTTACGAAGGGGAAGCGCAGTATTTT.